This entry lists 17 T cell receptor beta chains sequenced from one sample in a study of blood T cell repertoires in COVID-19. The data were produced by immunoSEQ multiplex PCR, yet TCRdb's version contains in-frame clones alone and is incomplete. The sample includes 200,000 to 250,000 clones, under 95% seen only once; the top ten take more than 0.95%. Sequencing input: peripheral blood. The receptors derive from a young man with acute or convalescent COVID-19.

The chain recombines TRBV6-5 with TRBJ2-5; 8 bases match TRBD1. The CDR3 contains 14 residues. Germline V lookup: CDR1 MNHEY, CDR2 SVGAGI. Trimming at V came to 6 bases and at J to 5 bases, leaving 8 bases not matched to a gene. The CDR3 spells CASRYQGAWETQYF. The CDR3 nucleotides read TGTGCCAGCAGATACCAGGGGGCGTGGGAGACCCAGTACTTC.

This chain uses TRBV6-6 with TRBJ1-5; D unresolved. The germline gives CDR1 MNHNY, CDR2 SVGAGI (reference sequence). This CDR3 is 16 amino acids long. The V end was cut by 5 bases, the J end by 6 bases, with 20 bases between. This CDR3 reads CASSLHHRSFGQPQHF. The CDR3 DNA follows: TGTGCCAGCAGTCTCCACCACCGGTCCTTCGGTCAGCCCCAGCATTTT.

The CDR3 loop reads CASSQQGGTEAFF. The CDR3 bases are TGTGCCAGCTCCCAACAGGGGGGCACTGAAGCTTTCTTT. The chain is built from TRBV18 and TRBJ1-1, with 8 positions matching TRBD1. The germline V gene has CDR1 KGHSH and CDR2 LQKENI. With V trimmed by 6 bases and J by 4 bases, 4 bases remained unmatched. The length of the CDR3 is 13 residues.

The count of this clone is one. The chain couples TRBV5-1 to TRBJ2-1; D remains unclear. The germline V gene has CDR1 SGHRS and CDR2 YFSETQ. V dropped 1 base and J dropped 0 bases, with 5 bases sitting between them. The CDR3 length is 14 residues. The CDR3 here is CASSLLSSYNEQFF. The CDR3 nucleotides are TGCGCCAGCAGCTTGCTGAGCTCCTACAATGAGCAGTTCTTC.

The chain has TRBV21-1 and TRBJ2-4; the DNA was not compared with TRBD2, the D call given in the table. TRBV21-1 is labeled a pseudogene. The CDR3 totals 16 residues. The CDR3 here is CASSLRGGYVKNIQYF. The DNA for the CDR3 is TGTGCCAGCAGTCTGCGGGGGGGTTATGTCAAAAACATTCAGTACTTC.

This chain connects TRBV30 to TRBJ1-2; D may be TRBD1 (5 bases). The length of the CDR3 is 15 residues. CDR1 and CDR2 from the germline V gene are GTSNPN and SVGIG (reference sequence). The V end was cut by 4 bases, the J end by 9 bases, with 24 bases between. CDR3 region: CAWISRRDRRYSYTF. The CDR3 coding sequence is TGTGCCTGGATTAGCCGGCGAGACAGACGGTATAGCTACACCTTC. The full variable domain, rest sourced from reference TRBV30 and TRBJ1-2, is SQTIHQWPATLVQPVGSPLSLECTVEGTSNPNLYWYRQAAGRGLQLLFYSVGIGQISSEVPQNLSASRPQDRQFILSSKKLLLSDSGFYLCAWISRRDRRYSYTFGSGTRLTVV.

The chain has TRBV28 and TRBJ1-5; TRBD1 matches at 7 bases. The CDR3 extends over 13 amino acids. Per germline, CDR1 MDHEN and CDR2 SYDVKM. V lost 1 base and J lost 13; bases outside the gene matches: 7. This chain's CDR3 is CASSLSHRQGQHF. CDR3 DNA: TGTGCCAGCAGTTTATCCCATCGACAGGGTCAGCATTTT.

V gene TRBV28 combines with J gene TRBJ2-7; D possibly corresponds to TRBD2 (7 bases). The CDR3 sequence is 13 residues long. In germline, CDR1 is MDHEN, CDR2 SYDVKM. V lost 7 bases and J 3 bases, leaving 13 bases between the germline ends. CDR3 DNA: TGTGCCAGCACCCGAGGGGGGGGCTACGAGCAGTACTTC. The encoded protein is CASTRGGGYEQYF.

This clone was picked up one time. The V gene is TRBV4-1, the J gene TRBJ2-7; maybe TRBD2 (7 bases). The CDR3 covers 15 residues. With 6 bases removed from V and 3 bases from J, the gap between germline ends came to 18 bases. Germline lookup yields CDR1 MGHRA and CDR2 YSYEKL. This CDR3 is CASSLSGGPLYEQYF. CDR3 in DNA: TGCGCCAGCAGTCTTTCGGGGGGCCCCCTCTACGAGCAGTACTTC.

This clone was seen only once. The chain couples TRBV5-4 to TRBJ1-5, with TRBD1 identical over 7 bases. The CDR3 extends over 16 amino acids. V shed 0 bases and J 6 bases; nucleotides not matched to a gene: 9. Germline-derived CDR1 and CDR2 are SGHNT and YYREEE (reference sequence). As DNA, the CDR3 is TGTGCCAGCAGCTTGGTTAGGACAGGCGTTGGTCAGCCCCAGCATTTT. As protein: CASSLVRTGVGQPQHF.

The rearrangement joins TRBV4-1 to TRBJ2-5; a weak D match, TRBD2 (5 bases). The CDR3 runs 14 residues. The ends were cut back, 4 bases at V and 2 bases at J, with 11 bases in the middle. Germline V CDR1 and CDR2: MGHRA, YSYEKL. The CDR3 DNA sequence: TGCGCCAGCAGCCTTCGGGGAGTACAAGAGACCCAGTACTTC. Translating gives CASSLRGVQETQYF.

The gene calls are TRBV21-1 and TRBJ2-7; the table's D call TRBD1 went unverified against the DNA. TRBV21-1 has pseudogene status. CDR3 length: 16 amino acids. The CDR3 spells CASSKYRVVVGEEQYF. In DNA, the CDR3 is TGTGCCAGCAGCAAATACAGGGTCGTGGTCGGTGAGGAGCAGTACTTC.

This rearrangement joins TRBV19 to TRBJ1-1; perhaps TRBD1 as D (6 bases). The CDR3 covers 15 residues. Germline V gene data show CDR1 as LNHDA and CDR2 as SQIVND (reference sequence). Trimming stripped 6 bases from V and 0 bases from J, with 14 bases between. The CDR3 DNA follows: TGTGCCAGTAGCCAGGGGCAATTAATGAACACTGAAGCTTTCTTT. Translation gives CASSQGQLMNTEAFF.

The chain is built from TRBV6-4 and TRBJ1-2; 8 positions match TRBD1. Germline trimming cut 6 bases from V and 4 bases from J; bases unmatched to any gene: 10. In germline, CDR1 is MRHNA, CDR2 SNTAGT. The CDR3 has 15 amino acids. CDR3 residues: CASSPGTGGGYGYTF. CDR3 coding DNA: TGTGCCAGCAGCCCCGGGACAGGAGGAGGCTATGGCTACACCTTC.

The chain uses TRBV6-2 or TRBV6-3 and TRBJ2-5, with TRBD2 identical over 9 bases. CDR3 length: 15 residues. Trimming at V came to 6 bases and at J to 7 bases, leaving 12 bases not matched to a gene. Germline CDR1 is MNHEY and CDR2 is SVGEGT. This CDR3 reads CASSFAGGLIGTQYF. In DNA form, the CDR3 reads TGTGCCAGCAGCTTCGCGGGGGGGCTAATTGGGACCCAGTACTTC.

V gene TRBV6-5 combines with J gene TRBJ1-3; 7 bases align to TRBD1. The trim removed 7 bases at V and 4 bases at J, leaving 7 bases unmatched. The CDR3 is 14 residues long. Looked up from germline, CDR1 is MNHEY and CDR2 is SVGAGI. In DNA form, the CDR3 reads TGTGCCAGCACCCGGACAGGCTCAGGAAACACCATATATTTT. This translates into CASTRTGSGNTIYF.

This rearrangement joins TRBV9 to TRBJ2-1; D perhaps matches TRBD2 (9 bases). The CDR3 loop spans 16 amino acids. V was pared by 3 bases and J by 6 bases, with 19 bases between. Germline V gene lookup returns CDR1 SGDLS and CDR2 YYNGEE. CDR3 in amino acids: CASSARGRGGLNEQFF. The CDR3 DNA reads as TGTGCCAGCAGCGCCAGGGGGCGGGGGGGCCTCAATGAGCAGTTCTTC.